This T cell receptor (beta chain) was identified during a study of shared clonotypes between healthy human individuals. Method: immunoSEQ multiplex PCR; TCRdb's copy keeps in-frame clones and lacks some. The sample includes about 480,000 clones, 60% to 80% seen only once; the top ten take approximately 12%. Donors comprised only Caucasian adults living in Nashville, Tennessee. There are 16 residues in the CDR3. Germline V lookup: CDR1 SGHTA, CDR2 FQGTGA. Trimming stripped 5 bases from V and 4 bases from J, with 18 bases between. There are many counts of this clone. The rearrangement links TRBV7-3 to TRBJ2-1; D remains unclear. Sequencing was performed on PBMCs. The sequence came from a woman aged 40 to 50 in good health. Some clones in this sample may be carry-over from other donors' samples. This CDR3 is CASSLFHINLYNEQFF. CDR3 coding DNA: TGTGCCAGCAGCCTATTTCACATAAATCTTTACAATGAGCAGTTCTTC.